The T cell receptor (beta chain) under discussion was sequenced for a study of cytomegalovirus exposure and HLA in healthy donors. Using immunoSEQ multiplex PCR, the repertoire was profiled, and TCRdb retains in-frame clones only, with some absent. This sample has hundreds of thousands of clones; 75% to 90% occur once, and the top ten carry around 1.2%. As regards this clone: Its antigen is undetermined.

Study-wide points: Among TCR beta chains, those listed as cytomegalovirus-associated numbered under 200. The dataset shows that most TCR sequences were rare, while some public TCRs occurred in many donors. In the approximately 130 validation repertoires, a later analysis found that first-cohort TCR clusters tended to co-occur.

The clonotype comes from a woman in her twenties or thirties in good health and CMV-seropositive. Sequencing was performed on PBMCs.

The CDR3 DNA reads TGTGCCAGCAGTCTCTCGGGGACAGTACTGCAGTACTTC. Its translation is CASSLSGTVLQYF. The J gene is TRBJ2-7, the V gene TRBV27; TRBD1 matches at 7 bases. CDR3 length: 13 amino acids. V trimming: 5 bases; J trimming: 9 bases; junction bases outside the gene matches: 10. The V gene's germline CDR1 is MNHEY and CDR2 SMNVEV (reference sequence).